This T cell receptor (beta chain) was captured by sequencing in a study of identifying expanded T cells in peripheral blood. Healthy donors had no documented immune events, such as infections, while sampled. CDR1 MNHNY and CDR2 SVGAGI come from the germline V gene (reference sequence). V shed 2 bases and J 4 bases; nucleotides not matched to a gene: 5. The CDR3 runs 15 residues. Only in-frame clones appear in the TCRdb table, and some are missing; sequencing was by immunoSEQ multiplex PCR. The data hold around 76,000 clones, with roughly 90% observed a single time. The origin of this receptor is a person aged 18 to 75 in good health. V is TRBV6-6 and J is TRBJ2-7; 10 nucleotides align to TRBD1. Sequencing used blood. CDR3 coding DNA: TGTGCCAGCAGTTACGGGGACAGGGGAATATACGAGCAGTACTTC. Translated, it gives CASSYGDRGIYEQYF.